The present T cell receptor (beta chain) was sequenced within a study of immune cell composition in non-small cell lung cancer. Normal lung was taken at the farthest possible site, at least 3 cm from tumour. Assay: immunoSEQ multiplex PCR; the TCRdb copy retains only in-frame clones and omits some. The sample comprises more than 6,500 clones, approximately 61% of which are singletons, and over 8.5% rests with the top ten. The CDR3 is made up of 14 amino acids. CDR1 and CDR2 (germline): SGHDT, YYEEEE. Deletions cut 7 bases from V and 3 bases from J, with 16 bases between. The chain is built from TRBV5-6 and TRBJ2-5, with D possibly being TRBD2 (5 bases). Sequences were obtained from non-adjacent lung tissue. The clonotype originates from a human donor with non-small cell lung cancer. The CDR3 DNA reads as TGTGCCAGCTCTAGAGGGTTTTTAGAAGAGACCCAGTACTTC. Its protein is CASSRGFLEETQYF.